This T cell receptor (beta chain) derives from a study of T cells after posttransplantation cyclophosphamide. Findings of the study overall: Recipient CMV seropositivity and CMV reactivation strongly tracked TRB clonality. Skin or GI-infiltrating T cells shared few TRB sequences with blood. Later post-transplant blood repertoires were often dominated by donor CD8+ memory clones.

Some clones are missing from TCRdb's copy, which holds only in-frame ones; the method was immunoSEQ multiplex PCR. This repertoire holds approximately 5,400 clones, and none appear only once. This CDR3 is 12 amino acids long. Between the trimmed V and J ends, which lost 1 base and 12 bases, there was a span of 13 bases. CDR1 SGHTA and CDR2 FQGNSA come from the germline V gene. This clone has at least ten counts. As yet, its antigen is unknown. Cyclophosphamide on days +3 and +4 followed busulfan-fludarabine conditioning and a marrow graft. The sample was PBMCs, taken after allogeneic stem cell transplant with posttransplant cyclophosphamide. The chain uses TRBV7-2 and TRBJ2-7; no reliable D call. This clonotype originated in a male patient aged 55 to 69 who received an allogeneic stem cell transplant from a related donor, was CMV-positive, and had no GVHD. A share of the T cells may be of graft donor origin. CDR3 coding DNA: TGTGCCAGCAGCTTAGGGGCACCTCAGCTGTACTTC. Translated, it gives CASSLGAPQLYF.